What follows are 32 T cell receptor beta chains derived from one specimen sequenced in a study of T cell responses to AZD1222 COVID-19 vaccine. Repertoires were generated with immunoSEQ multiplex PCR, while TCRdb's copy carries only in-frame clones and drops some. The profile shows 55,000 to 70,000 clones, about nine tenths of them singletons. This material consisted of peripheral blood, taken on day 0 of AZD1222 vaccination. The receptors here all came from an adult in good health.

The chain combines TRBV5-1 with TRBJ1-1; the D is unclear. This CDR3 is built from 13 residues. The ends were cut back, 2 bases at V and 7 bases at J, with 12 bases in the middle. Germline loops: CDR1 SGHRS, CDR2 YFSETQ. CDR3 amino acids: CASSLEGSGEAFF. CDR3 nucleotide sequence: TGCGCCAGCAGCTTAGAGGGTAGTGGTGAAGCTTTCTTT.

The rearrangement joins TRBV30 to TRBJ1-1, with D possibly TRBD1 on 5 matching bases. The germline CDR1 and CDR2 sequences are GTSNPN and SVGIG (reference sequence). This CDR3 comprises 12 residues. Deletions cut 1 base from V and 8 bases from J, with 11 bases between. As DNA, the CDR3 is TGTGCCTGGAGTGACGACTCAGGGGAAGCTTTCTTT. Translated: CAWSDDSGEAFF.

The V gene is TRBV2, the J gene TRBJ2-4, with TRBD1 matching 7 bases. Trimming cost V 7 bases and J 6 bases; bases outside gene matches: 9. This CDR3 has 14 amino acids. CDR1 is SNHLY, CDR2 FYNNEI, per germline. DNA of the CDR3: TGTGCCAGCACCAGTGACAGGGCGCTAAACATTCAGTACTTC. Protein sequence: CASTSDRALNIQYF.

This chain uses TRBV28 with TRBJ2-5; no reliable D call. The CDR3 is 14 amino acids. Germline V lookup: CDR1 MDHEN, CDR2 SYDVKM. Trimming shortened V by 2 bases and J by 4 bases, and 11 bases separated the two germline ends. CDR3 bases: TGTGCCAGCAGTTTAGGCTCAGATTTAGAGACCCAGTACTTC. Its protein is CASSLGSDLETQYF.

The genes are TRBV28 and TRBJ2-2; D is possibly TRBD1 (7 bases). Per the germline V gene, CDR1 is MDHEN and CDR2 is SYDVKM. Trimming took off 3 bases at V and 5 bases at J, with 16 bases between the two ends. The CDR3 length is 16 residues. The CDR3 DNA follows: TGTGCCAGCAGTTTGGCGCGGGACAGCAGAACCGGGGAGCTGTTTTTT. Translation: CASSLARDSRTGELFF.

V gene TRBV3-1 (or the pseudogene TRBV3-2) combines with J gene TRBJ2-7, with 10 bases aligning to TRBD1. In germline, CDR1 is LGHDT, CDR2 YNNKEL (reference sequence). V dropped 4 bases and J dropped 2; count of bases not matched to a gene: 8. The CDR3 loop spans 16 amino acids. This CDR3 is CASSPQGTGEPYEQYF. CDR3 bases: TGTGCCAGCAGCCCCCAGGGGACAGGGGAGCCCTACGAGCAGTACTTC.

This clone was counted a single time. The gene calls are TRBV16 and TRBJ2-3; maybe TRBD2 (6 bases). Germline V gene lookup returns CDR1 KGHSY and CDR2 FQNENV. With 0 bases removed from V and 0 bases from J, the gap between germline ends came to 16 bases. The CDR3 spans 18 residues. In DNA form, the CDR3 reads TGTGCCAGCAGCCAATCTTTGGCGGGACGGTCTAGCACAGATACGCAGTATTTT. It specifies CASSQSLAGRSSTDTQYF.

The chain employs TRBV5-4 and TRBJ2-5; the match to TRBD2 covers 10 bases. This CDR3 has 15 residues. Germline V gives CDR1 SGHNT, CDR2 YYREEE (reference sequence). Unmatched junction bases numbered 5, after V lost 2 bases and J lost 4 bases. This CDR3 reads CASSFPASGRETQYF. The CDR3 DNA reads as TGTGCCAGCAGCTTCCCGGCTAGCGGGAGAGAGACCCAGTACTTC.

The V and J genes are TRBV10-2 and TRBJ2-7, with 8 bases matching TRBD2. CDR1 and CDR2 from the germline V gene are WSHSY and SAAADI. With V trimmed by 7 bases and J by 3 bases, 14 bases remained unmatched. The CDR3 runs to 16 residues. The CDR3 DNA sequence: TGCGCCAGCACCCCTGAGCCGGGGGGGGGTAACTACGAGCAGTACTTC. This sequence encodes CASTPEPGGGNYEQYF.

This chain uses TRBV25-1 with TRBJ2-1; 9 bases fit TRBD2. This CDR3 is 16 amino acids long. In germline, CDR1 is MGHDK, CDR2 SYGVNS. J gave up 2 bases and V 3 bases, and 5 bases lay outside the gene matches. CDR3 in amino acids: CASSDNSGRTYNEQFF. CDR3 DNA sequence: TGTGCCAGCAGTGACAATAGCGGGAGAACCTACAATGAGCAGTTCTTC.

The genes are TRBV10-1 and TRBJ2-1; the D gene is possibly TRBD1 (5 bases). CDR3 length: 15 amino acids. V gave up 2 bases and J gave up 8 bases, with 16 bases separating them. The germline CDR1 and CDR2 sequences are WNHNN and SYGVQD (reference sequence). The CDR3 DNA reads TGCGCCAGCAGTGAGGGCTGGGGCAAGCGCGATGAGCAGTTCTTC. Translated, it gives CASSEGWGKRDEQFF.

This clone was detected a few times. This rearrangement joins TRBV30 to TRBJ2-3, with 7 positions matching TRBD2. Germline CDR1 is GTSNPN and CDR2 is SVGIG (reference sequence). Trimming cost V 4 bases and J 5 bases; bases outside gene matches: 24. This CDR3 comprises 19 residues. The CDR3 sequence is CAWNTGTGNSGGGRDTQYF. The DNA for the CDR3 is TGTGCCTGGAACACCGGGACGGGGAATTCGGGAGGAGGAAGAGATACGCAGTATTTT.

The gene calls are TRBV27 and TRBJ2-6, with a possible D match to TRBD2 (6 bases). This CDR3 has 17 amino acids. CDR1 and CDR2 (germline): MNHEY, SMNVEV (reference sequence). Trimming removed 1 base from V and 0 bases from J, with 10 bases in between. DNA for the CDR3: TGTGCCAGCAGTTTATGGGGCGGGGCCTCTGGGGCCAACGTCCTGACTTTC. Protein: CASSLWGGASGANVLTF.

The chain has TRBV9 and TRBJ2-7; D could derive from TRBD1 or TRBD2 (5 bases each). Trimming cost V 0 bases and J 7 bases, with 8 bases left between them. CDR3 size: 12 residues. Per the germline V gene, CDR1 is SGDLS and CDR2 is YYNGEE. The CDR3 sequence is CASSVGGDEQYF. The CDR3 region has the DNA TGTGCCAGCAGCGTAGGAGGGGATGAGCAGTACTTC.

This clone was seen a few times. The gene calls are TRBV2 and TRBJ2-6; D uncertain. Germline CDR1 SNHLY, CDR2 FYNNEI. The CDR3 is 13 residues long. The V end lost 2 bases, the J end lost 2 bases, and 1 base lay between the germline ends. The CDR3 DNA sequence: TGTGCCAGCAGTGAAACTGGGGCCAACGTCCTGACTTTC. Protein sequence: CASSETGANVLTF.

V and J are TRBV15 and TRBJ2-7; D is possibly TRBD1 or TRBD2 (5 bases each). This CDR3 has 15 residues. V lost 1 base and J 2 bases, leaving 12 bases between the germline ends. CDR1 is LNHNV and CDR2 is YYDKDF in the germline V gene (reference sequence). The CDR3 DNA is TGTGCCACCAGCAGAGGGCCGGGGCCAACCTACGAGCAGTACTTC. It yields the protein CATSRGPGPTYEQYF. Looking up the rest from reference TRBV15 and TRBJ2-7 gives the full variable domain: DAMVIQNPRYQVTQFGKPVTLSCSQTLNHNVMYWYQQKSSQAPKLLFHYYDKDFNNEADTPDNFQSRRPNTSFCFLDIRSPGLGDTAMYLCATSRGPGPTYEQYFGPGTRLTVT.

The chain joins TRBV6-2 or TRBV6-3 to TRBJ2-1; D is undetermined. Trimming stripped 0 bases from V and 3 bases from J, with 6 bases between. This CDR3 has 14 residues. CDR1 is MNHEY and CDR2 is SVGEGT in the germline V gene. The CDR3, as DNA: TGTGCCAGCAGTTACTCGATCTTCTACAATGAGCAGTTCTTC. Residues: CASSYSIFYNEQFF.

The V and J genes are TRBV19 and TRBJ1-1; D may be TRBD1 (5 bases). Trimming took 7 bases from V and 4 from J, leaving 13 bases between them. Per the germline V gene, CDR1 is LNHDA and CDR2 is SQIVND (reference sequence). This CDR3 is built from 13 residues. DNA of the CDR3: TGTGCCAGTACCCCCCGACAGTCCACTGAAGCTTTCTTT. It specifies CASTPRQSTEAFF.

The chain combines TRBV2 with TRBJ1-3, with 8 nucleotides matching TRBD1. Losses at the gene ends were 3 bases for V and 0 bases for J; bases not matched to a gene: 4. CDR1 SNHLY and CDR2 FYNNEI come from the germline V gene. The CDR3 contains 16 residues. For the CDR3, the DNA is TGTGCCAGCAGTGACAACACAGGGGGCTCTGGAAACACCATATATTTT. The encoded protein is CASSDNTGGSGNTIYF.

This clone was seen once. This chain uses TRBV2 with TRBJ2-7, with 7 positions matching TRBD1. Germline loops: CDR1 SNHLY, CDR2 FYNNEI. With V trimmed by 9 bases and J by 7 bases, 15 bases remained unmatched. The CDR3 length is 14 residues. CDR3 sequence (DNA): TGTGCCAGAGGGGGCCCGGAAGACGGGATAGAGCAGTACTTC. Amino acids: CARGGPEDGIEQYF.

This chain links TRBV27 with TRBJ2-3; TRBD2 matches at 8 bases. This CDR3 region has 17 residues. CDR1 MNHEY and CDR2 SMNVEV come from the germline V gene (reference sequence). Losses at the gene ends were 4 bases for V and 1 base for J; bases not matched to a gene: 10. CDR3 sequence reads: CASSSFGGGLRTDTQYF. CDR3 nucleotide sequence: TGTGCCAGCAGTTCCTTCGGGGGGGGGCTTCGCACAGATACGCAGTATTTT.

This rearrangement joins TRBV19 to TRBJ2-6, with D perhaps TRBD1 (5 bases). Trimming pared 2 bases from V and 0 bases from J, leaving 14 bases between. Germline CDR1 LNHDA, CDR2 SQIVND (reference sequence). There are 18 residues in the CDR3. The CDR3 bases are TGTGCCAGTAGTATATCAGGGTTTGTCAGCTCTGGGGCCAACGTCCTGACTTTC. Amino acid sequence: CASSISGFVSSGANVLTF.

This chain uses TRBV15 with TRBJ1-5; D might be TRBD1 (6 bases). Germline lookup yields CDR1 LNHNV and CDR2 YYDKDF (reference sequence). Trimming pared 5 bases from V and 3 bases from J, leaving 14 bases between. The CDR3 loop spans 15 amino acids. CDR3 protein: CATSVVGAHNQPQHF. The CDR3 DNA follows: TGTGCCACCAGCGTGGTGGGGGCCCACAATCAGCCCCAGCATTTT.

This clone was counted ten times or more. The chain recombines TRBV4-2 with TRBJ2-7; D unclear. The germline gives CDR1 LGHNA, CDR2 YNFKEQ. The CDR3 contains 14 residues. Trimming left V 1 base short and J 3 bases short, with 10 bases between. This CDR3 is CASSQGNDVYEQYF. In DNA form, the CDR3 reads TGTGCCAGCAGCCAAGGGAACGATGTCTACGAGCAGTACTTC.

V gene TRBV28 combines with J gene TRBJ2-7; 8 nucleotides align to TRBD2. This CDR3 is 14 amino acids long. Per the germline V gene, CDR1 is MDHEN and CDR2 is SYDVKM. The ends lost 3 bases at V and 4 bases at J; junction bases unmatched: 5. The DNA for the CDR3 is TGTGCCAGCAGTTTTCGGGGGGGGAAATACGAGCAGTACTTC. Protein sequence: CASSFRGGKYEQYF.

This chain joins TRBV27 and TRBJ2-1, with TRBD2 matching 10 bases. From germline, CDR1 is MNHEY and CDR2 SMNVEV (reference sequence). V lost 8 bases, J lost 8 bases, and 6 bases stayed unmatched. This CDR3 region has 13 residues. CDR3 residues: CASGAGGPDEQFF. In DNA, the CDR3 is TGTGCCAGCGGAGCGGGAGGGCCAGATGAGCAGTTCTTC.

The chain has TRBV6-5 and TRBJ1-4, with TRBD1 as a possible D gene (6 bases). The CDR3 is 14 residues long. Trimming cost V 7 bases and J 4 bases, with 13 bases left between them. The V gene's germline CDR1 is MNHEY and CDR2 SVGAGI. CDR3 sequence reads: CASKGGRNNEKLFF. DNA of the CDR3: TGTGCCAGCAAGGGGGGACGGAATAATGAAAAACTGTTTTTT.

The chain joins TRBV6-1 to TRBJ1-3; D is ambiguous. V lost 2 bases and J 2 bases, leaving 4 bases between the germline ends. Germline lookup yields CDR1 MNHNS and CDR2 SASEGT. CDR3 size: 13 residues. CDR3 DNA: TGTGCCAGCAGTGAAAACACTGGAAACACCATATATTTT. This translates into CASSENTGNTIYF.

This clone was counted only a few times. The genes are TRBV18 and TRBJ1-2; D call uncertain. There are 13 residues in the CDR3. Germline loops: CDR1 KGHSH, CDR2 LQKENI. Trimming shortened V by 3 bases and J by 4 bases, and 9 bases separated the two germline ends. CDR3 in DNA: TGTGCCAGCTCACCCCAGGAGAGCTATGGCTACACCTTC. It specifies CASSPQESYGYTF. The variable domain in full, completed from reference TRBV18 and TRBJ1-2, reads NAGVMQNPRHLVRRRGQEARLRCSPMKGHSHVYWYRQLPEEGLKFMVYLQKENIIDESGMPKERFSAEFPKEGPSILRIQQVVRGDSAAYFCASSPQESYGYTFGSGTRLTVV.

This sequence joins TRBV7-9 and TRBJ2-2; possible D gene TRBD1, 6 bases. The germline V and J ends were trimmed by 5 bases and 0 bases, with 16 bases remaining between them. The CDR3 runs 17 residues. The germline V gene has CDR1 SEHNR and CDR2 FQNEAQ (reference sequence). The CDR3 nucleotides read TGTGCCAGCAGCCCCCCAGGGGTGGGAGCGAACACCGGGGAGCTGTTTTTT. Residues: CASSPPGVGANTGELFF.

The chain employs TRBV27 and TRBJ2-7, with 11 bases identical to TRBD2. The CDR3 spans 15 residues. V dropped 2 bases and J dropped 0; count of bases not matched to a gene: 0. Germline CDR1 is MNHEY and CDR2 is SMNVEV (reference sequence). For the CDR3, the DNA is TGTGCCAGCAGTTTAGGGACTAGCGGCTCCTACGAGCAGTACTTC. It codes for CASSLGTSGSYEQYF.

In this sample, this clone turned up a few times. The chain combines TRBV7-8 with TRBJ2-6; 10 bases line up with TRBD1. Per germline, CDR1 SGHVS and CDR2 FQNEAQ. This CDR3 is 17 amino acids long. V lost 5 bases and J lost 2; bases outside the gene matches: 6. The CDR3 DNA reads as TGTGCCAGCAGCAACCGGGACAGGGGCACTGGGGCCAACGTCCTGACTTTC. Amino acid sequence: CASSNRDRGTGANVLTF.